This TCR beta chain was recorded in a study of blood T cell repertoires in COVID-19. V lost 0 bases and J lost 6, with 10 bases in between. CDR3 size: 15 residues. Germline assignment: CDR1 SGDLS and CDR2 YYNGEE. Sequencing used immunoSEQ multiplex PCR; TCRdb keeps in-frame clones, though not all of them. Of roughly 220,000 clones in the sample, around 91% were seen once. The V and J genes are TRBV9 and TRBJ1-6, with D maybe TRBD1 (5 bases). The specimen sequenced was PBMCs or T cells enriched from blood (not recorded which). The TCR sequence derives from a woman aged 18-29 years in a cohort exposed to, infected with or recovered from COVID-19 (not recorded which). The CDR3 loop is CASSVAGLGNSPLHF. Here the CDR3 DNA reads TGTGCCAGCAGCGTAGCAGGGCTTGGTAATTCACCCCTCCACTTT. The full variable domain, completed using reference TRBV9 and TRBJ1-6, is DSGVTQTPKHLITATGQRVTLRCSPRSGDLSVYWYQQSLDQGLQFLIQYYNGEERAKGNILERFSAQQFPDLHSELNLSSLELGDSALYFCASSVAGLGNSPLHFGNGTRLTVT.